This T cell receptor beta chain is drawn from a study of CXCR3-negative and CXCR3-positive naive CD8 T cells. Study-level findings and limits: Naive cells with CXCR3 showed TRB CDR3s that were more hydrophobic than those in CXCR3-negative naive cells.

On this clonotype itself: The antigen is not known.

The germline V gene encodes CDR1 MNHEY and CDR2 SMNVEV (reference sequence). There are 15 residues in the CDR3. UMI-labeled 5' RACE TRB cDNA libraries were prepared from the cells. TCRdb reprocessed the 5' RACE reads, with one entry per CDR3 protein and no DNA. This sample contains about 89,000 distinct CDR3 sequences. The sample comprised naive CXCR3+ CD8+ T cells from blood. Documented subset: CD45RO-CCR7+CD27+CD95- naive CD8+ T cells expressing CXCR3 (TNR3+). The chain employs TRBV27 and TRBJ1-5; TCRdb lists TRBD1, though no DNA is available to test this call. The source is a human donor in good health. Some clones in this sample may be carry-over from other donors' samples. The CDR3 here is CASRRAGGLDQPQHF.